The 22 T cell receptor beta chains in this list originate from one sample, sequenced in a study of identical twins. TCRdb redid the calling of the 5' RACE reads with MiXCR, one entry per CDR3 protein. This table holds 750,000 to 950,000 distinct CDR3 sequences, roughly an eighth found once. This sample also belongs to another study, concerning yellow fever vaccine responses in identical twins.

The specimen sequenced was PBMCs. The origin of the receptors is a young woman in good health.

This chain uses TRBV6-1 with TRBJ2-6; D gene unclear. V lost 6 bases and J lost 0, with 18 bases in between. This CDR3 comprises 18 residues. Germline values: CDR1 MNHNS, CDR2 SASEGT. In DNA form, the CDR3 reads TGTGCCAGCAGCAGAAGACTCTTCGTGGACTCTGGGGCCAACGTCCTGACTTTC. This sequence encodes CASSRRLFVDSGANVLTF.

This clonotype has only a few counts. This sequence joins TRBV6-5 and TRBJ1-3; tentative D call: TRBD1 (6 bases). V was clipped by 2 bases and J by 0 bases, with 11 bases between them. The CDR3 is made up of 16 amino acids. CDR1 is MNHEY and CDR2 is SVGAGI in the germline V gene. The CDR3 spells CASSYTGQSSGNTIYF. DNA of the CDR3: TGTGCCAGCAGTTACACCGGACAGAGCTCTGGAAACACCATATATTTT.

This sequence joins TRBV18 and TRBJ2-5, with TRBD1 as a possible D gene (6 bases). The CDR3 runs to 14 residues. V lost 2 bases to trimming and J lost 3 bases, with 10 bases between them. Germline CDR1 reads KGHSH; CDR2 reads LQKENI. The CDR3 bases are TGTGCCAGCTCACCAGTACAGGGAAAAGAGACCCAGTACTTC. This encodes CASSPVQGKETQYF.

This clonotype was seen many times. This sequence joins TRBV12-3 or TRBV12-4 and TRBJ2-7; possible D gene TRBD1, 6 bases. V lost 1 base and J 6 bases, leaving 13 bases between the germline ends. The CDR3 contains 14 residues. CDR3 sequence (DNA): TGTGCCAGCAGTTTAGGAGCGCGAGGGGGCGAGCAGTACGTC. Translation gives CASSLGARGGEQYV.

This clonotype was recorded a few times. The chain carries TRBV20-1 and TRBJ2-3, with no clear D. Germline V gene data show CDR1 as DFQATT and CDR2 as SNEGSKA (reference sequence). V was pared by 4 bases and J by 4 bases, with 9 bases between. The CDR3 spans 12 residues. The CDR3 nucleotides are TGCAGTGCTATCTCAGGTTCAGATACGCAGTATTTT. It encodes CSAISGSDTQYF.

This clonotype was seen repeatedly, ten times or more. The genes are TRBV20-1 and TRBJ2-7, with TRBD2 identical over 10 bases. This CDR3 is 13 amino acids long. Germline CDR1 and CDR2: DFQATT and SNEGSKA (reference sequence). Losses at the gene ends were 3 bases for V and 5 bases for J; bases not matched to a gene: 4. The CDR3 DNA sequence: TGCAGTGCTAGTTGGACTAGCGGCCACGAGCAGTACTTC. It codes for CSASWTSGHEQYF.

This clonotype was seen at least ten times. The chain carries TRBV20-1 and TRBJ1-2; D gene uncertain. CDR1 is DFQATT, CDR2 SNEGSKA, per germline (reference sequence). The CDR3 extends over 13 amino acids. Deletions cut 5 bases from V and 7 bases from J, with 17 bases between. The CDR3 coding sequence is TGCAGTGCTGAACAACCGGGTGTCCCTGGCTACACCTTC. This translates into CSAEQPGVPGYTF.

This clonotype was counted a few times. The chain joins TRBV5-1 to TRBJ1-4; D is undetermined. CDR1 SGHRS and CDR2 YFSETQ come from the germline V gene. V gave up 6 bases and J gave up 6 bases, with 12 bases separating them. There are 13 residues in the CDR3. DNA of the CDR3: TGCGCCAGCAAAGAGGGAAATGATGAAAAACTGTTTTTT. Translating it yields CASKEGNDEKLFF.

This clonotype was observed a few times. The DNA for the CDR3 is TGCGCCAGCAGCCCGGAACAGCTAGCCAAAAACATTCAGTACTTC. It specifies CASSPEQLAKNIQYF. V and J are TRBV5-1 and TRBJ2-4, with unresolved D. Between the trimmed V and J ends, which lost 4 bases and 0 bases, there was a span of 11 bases. Per germline, CDR1 SGHRS and CDR2 YFSETQ. The CDR3 is 15 amino acids.

The chain couples TRBV5-5 to TRBJ2-1; unclear D gene. The CDR3 has 13 residues. The germline V gene encodes CDR1 SGHKS and CDR2 YYEKEE (reference sequence). V was trimmed by 3 bases and J by 9 bases, leaving 13 bases between them. The CDR3 protein is CASSSQTEGEQFF. For the CDR3, the DNA is TGTGCCAGCAGCTCCCAGACCGAAGGTGAGCAGTTCTTC. Looking up the rest from reference TRBV5-5 and TRBJ2-1 gives the full variable domain: DAGVTQSPTHLIKTRGQQVTLRCSPISGHKSVSWYQQVLGQGPQFIFQYYEKEERGRGNFPDRFSARQFPNYSSELNVNALLLGDSALYLCASSSQTEGEQFFGPGTRLTVL.

The chain is built from TRBV7-3 and TRBJ2-7; D uncertain. Trimming took off 4 bases at V and 6 bases at J, with 13 bases between the two ends. Per the germline V gene, CDR1 is SGHTA and CDR2 is FQGTGA. This CDR3 has 13 residues. The CDR3 DNA follows: TGTGCCAGCAGCTGGGTCCCAGACGGCGAGCAGTACTTC. This codes for CASSWVPDGEQYF.

This clonotype was seen a handful of times. This chain connects TRBV20-1 to TRBJ1-3, with a weak D call TRBD1 (6 bases). The CDR3 loop spans 14 amino acids. The ends were cut back, 7 bases at V and 4 bases at J, with 17 bases in the middle. Germline assignment: CDR1 DFQATT and CDR2 SNEGSKA (reference sequence). In DNA form, the CDR3 reads TGCAGTGGTCAAGACACAGGGCACGGAAACACCATATATTTT. Translating it yields CSGQDTGHGNTIYF.

The gene calls are TRBV11-2 and TRBJ2-1; 9 nucleotides agree with TRBD1. V was pared by 1 base and J by 0 bases, with 7 bases of the junction left unmatched. Germline V gives CDR1 SGHAT, CDR2 FQNNGV. This CDR3 contains 18 residues. CDR3 sequence: CASSLGGQGPSSYNEQFF. DNA of the CDR3: TGTGCCAGCAGCTTAGGGGGACAGGGACCTAGCTCCTACAATGAGCAGTTCTTC.

This clonotype was seen many times. The chain employs TRBV7-9 and TRBJ2-5; D uncertain. V was clipped by 5 bases and J by 2 bases, with 9 bases between them. In germline, CDR1 is SEHNR, CDR2 FQNEAQ (reference sequence). CDR3 length: 13 amino acids. CDR3 nucleotides: TGTGCCAGCAGCCATACGGATCAAGAGACCCAGTACTTC. It encodes CASSHTDQETQYF. Looking up the rest from reference TRBV7-9 and TRBJ2-5 gives the full variable domain: DTGVSQNPRHKITKRGQNVTFRCDPISEHNRLYWYRQTLGQGPEFLTYFQNEAQLEKSRLLSDRFSAERPKGSFSTLEIQRTEQGDSAMYLCASSHTDQETQYFGPGTRLLVL.

This clonotype was counted many times. The genes are TRBV2 and TRBJ1-1; D is undetermined. Per germline, CDR1 SNHLY and CDR2 FYNNEI. The CDR3 is 13 amino acids. Trimming took 7 bases from V and 1 from J, leaving 10 bases between them. The CDR3, as DNA: TGTGCCAGCACCCGGGGTCCGAACACTGAAGCTTTCTTT. Amino acids: CASTRGPNTEAFF.

This clonotype was seen a few times. The gene calls are TRBV18 and TRBJ1-1, with D perhaps matching TRBD1 (5 bases). The CDR3 is 15 amino acids. The ends were cut back, 1 base at V and 4 bases at J, with 13 bases in the middle. Germline V gene data show CDR1 as KGHSH and CDR2 as LQKENI. The DNA for the CDR3 is TGTGCCAGCTCACCACAGGGGTGGCAGGGCACTGAAGCTTTCTTT. This encodes CASSPQGWQGTEAFF.

The V call is TRBV11-2, the J call TRBJ2-2, with D possibly matching TRBD1 (5 bases). Per germline, CDR1 SGHAT and CDR2 FQNNGV. Trimming removed 1 base from V and 5 bases from J, with 14 bases in between. The CDR3 consists of 16 residues. The CDR3 sequence is CASSLAATVRTGELFF. CDR3 nucleotide sequence: TGTGCCAGCAGCTTAGCTGCGACAGTCCGGACCGGGGAGCTGTTTTTT.

V and J are TRBV12-3 or TRBV12-4 and TRBJ2-5; 7 bases map to TRBD2. The CDR3 runs 16 residues. V lost 1 base, J lost 10 bases, and 15 bases stayed unmatched. The DNA for the CDR3 is TGTGCCAGCAGTTTAGGACTAGCCCGATTACGAGAGGGCCAGTACTTC. Its protein is CASSLGLARLREGQYF.

In its sample, this clonotype was seen many times. This chain joins TRBV5-1 and TRBJ1-3, with no clear D. Germline lookup yields CDR1 SGHRS and CDR2 YFSETQ. The ends were cut back, 0 bases at V and 2 bases at J, with 9 bases in the middle. This CDR3 is 15 amino acids long. CDR3: CASSLASVTGNTIYF. The CDR3 coding sequence is TGCGCCAGCAGCTTGGCGTCCGTAACTGGAAACACCATATATTTT.

The gene calls are TRBV2 and TRBJ2-7; 7 nucleotides align to TRBD1. Per germline, CDR1 SNHLY and CDR2 FYNNEI. The CDR3 runs 15 residues. With V trimmed by 6 bases and J by 0 bases, 8 bases remained unmatched. The CDR3: CASSTDRVHSYEQYF. The CDR3 DNA follows: TGTGCCAGCAGCACAGACAGGGTGCACTCCTACGAGCAGTACTTC.

This clonotype was seen only a few times. The chain uses TRBV18 and TRBJ2-2; 10 nucleotides agree with TRBD2. J gave up 4 bases and V 0 bases, and 2 bases lay outside the gene matches. The CDR3 covers 16 residues. CDR1 KGHSH and CDR2 LQKENI come from the germline V gene. CDR3 coding DNA: TGTGCCAGCTCACCACCGTCTAGCGGGGGCACCGGGGAGCTGTTTTTT. It encodes CASSPPSSGGTGELFF.

V usage is TRBV25-1 and J usage is TRBJ1-2; 9 bases line up with TRBD1. Germline assignment: CDR1 MGHDK and CDR2 SYGVNS. The CDR3 is made up of 14 amino acids. J was trimmed by 8 bases and V by 8 bases; bases with no gene match: 12. The CDR3 DNA follows: TGTGCCAGCGCAACCGGGACAGGGTCGATGGGCTACACCTTC. Translated: CASATGTGSMGYTF.